This T cell receptor (beta chain) was recovered during a study of metastatic and nonmetastatic thyroid tumors. Background on the study: Repertoires of blood and of tissue (tumor or nodule) from malignant and benign thyroid patients were compared.

Germline V gives CDR1 GTSNPN, CDR2 SVGIG (reference sequence). The CDR3 totals 20 residues. Germline trimming cut 1 base from V and 3 bases from J; bases unmatched to any gene: 15. This clone was seen only a few times. Its antigen is as yet unknown. TCRdb reprocessed the PCR reads via MiXCR. Among about 92,000 clones, under 15% were seen once, and the ten largest hold roughly 3.9%. Whole-study results and caveats: Reports indicated that malignant thyroid tumors showed significantly higher TCR beta diversity than benign nodules did, in blood and tumor.

Patients underwent thyroid surgery, and none had received any treatment before it. The rearrangement joins TRBV30 to TRBJ2-2; 12 positions agree with TRBD2. The receptor comes from a female donor with papillary thyroid cancer or a benign thyroid nodule (not recorded which). Some clones in this sample may be carry-over from other donors' samples. Specimen: blood. CDR3 sequence reads: CAWSEPGLAGFRGDTGELFF. CDR3 bases: TGTGCCTGGAGTGAACCTGGACTAGCGGGGTTCCGTGGGGACACCGGGGAGCTGTTTTTT.